This TCR beta chain is drawn from a study of T cell repertoires in cytomegalovirus infection. Study-wide background: Through public TCR beta signatures, both CMV infection and matching HLA type were indicated.

A remark on this clonotype: The antigen is not known.

CDR1 is SGHAT, CDR2 FQNNGV, per germline. This CDR3 contains 16 residues. The V and J ends lost 6 bases and 0 bases respectively, with 15 bases between them. TCRdb re-analysed the reads in MiXCR, keeping a single row per CDR3 protein. The sample shows 350,000 to 550,000 distinct CDR3 sequences, approximately 31% of them seen only once. Study results and caveats: People with CMV and the relevant HLA were identified by cumulative public TCR beta family frequency. The study found HLA-C-restricted CMV-specific TCR beta clonotypes dominating the ex vivo response.

The clonotype comes from a human donor in good health (CMV status not recorded). Some clones in this sample may be carry-over from other donors' samples. The rearrangement links TRBV11-2 to TRBJ2-4, with D maybe TRBD1 (5 bases). The sequenced material came from PBMCs. In DNA form, the CDR3 reads TGTGCCAGCAGTTACAGGTCTGACCTAGCCAAAAACATTCAGTACTTC. Its translation: CASSYRSDLAKNIQYF.